Included here is one T cell receptor beta chain sequence, with context. The antigen is not known. This specimen belongs to a study of T cells in Graves' hyperthyroidism and ophthalmopathy. Thyroid ultrasound, orbital computed tomography, clinical symptoms, and serum thyroxine and TRAb underpinned diagnoses. Any symptoms of ophthalmopathy came after the first hyperthyroidism diagnosis, from which the blood sample dates. The germline V and J ends were trimmed by 3 bases and 0 bases, with 10 bases remaining between them. This CDR3 region has 15 residues. Study results and limitations: Within blood appeared most thyroid clonotypes that had expanded above 0.001. Ophthalmopathy and stable hyperthyroidism were told apart by a 13 V-J model.

TCR beta CDR3 sequences were amplified from RNA transcripts. An initial round of RT-PCR targeting the TCR CDR3 relied on the HTBI primer set. TCRdb re-called the multiplex PCR reads through MiXCR, storing one row per CDR3 protein. The table lists about 250,000 distinct CDR3 sequences, 13% to 15% of them singletons. The sequencing input was blood. This receptor was obtained from a woman aged 50 to 60 with Graves' hyperthyroidism that later progressed to Graves' ophthalmopathy. The V gene is TRBV12-3 or TRBV12-4, the J gene TRBJ2-3, with D uncertain. CDR3 residues: CASSFIAESTDTQYF. CDR3 in DNA: TGTGCCAGCAGTTTTATTGCGGAAAGCACAGATACGCAGTATTTT.